This T cell receptor beta chain was observed in a study of post-analysis software for immune sequencing data. Study information: Relapsing-remitting, secondary progressive and progressive-relapsing multiple sclerosis were all included among the disease courses.

Prepared libraries of TCR beta cDNA carried unique molecular identifiers. TCRdb fed the PCR reads into MiXCR, producing one record per CDR3 protein. In the table there are about 770,000 distinct CDR3 sequences, 46% of which are singletons. This clonotype was seen a few times. Its cognate antigen is unknown. Findings and caveats of the study: Samples sharing a preparation batch grouped tightly together when assessed by F measure. Normalized Chao1 diversity in multiple sclerosis patients fell significantly below that of controls.

The origin of this receptor is a girl between 5 and 17 years old with multiple sclerosis. Sequencing was carried out using blood.

CDR3 in amino acids: CASSPWTSGANVLTF. The DNA for the CDR3 is TGTGCCAGCAGCCCTTGGACCTCTGGGGCCAACGTCCTGACTTTC. The rearrangement uses TRBV6-5 and TRBJ2-6; D gene unclear. The CDR3 is 15 amino acids. V lost 6 bases to trimming and J lost 0 bases, with 9 bases between them. Germline V gene sequence: CDR1 MNHEY, CDR2 SVGAGI.